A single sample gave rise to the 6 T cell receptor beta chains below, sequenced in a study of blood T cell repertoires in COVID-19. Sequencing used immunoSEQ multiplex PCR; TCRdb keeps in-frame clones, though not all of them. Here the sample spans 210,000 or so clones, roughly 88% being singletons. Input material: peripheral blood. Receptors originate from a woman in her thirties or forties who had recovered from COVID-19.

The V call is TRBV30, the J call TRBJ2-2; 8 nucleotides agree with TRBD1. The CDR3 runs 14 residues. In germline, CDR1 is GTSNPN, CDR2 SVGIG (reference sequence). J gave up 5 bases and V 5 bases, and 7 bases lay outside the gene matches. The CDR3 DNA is TGTGCCTGGTCCGTGACAGGGGCAACCGGGGAGCTGTTTTTT. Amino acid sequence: CAWSVTGATGELFF.

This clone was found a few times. DNA of the CDR3: TGTGCCACCAGTGATCTGGGACAGGGAGGGGATCAGCCCCAGCATTTT. Translated: CATSDLGQGGDQPQHF. V gene TRBV24-1 combines with J gene TRBJ1-5; 9 nucleotides line up with TRBD1. CDR1 is KGHDR, CDR2 SFDVKD, per germline. V dropped 3 bases and J dropped 5; count of bases not matched to a gene: 7. The CDR3 is made up of 16 amino acids.

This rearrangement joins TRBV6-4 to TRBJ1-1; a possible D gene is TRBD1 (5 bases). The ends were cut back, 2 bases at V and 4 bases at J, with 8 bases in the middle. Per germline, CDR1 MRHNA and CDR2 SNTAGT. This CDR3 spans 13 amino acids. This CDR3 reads CASSDGAGTEAFF. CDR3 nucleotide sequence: TGTGCCAGCAGTGACGGGGCCGGCACTGAAGCTTTCTTT.

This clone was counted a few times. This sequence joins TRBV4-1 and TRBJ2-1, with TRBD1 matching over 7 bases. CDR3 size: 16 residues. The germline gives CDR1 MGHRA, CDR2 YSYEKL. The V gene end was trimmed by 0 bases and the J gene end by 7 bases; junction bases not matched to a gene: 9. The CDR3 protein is CASSQDLTGVGNEQFF. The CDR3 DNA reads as TGCGCCAGCAGCCAAGATCTTACAGGGGTGGGGAATGAGCAGTTCTTC.

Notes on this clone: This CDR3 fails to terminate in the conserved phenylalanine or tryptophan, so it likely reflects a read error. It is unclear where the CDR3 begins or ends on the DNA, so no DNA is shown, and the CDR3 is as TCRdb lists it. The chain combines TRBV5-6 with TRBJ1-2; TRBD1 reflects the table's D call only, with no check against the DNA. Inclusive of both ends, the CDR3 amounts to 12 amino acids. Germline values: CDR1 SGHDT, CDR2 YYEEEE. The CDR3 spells CASSLGGQVFSY.

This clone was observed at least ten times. For the CDR3, the DNA is TGCGCCAGCAGCCCCGGGACAGGGGGGGCCGGGGAGCTGTTTTTT. It specifies CASSPGTGGAGELFF. The rearrangement links TRBV4-1 to TRBJ2-2, with 11 bases lining up with TRBD1. The CDR3 extends over 15 amino acids. The germline V gene has CDR1 MGHRA and CDR2 YSYEKL. V shed 4 bases and J 6 bases; nucleotides not matched to a gene: 4.